This T cell receptor beta chain emerged from a study of PD-L1 blockade in urothelial cancer. Study-level background: Atezolizumab (1,200 mg intravenously every 3 weeks) began in about 2014 for patients. Of around 31 patients, just under 26 were males with bladder-origin urothelial cancer.

Time point given: peripheral blood 6 weeks after treatment start. Using immunoSEQ multiplex PCR, the repertoire was profiled, and TCRdb retains in-frame clones only, with some absent. Counted here are 83,000 or so clones, over 80% occurring once; the ten biggest clones make up around 7.7%. Here the sequenced sample was PBMCs, taken around atezolizumab (anti-PD-L1) treatment. The receptor comes from a man aged 70-80 years with urothelial cancer.

The CDR3 region is CASSLLAGAGGMGGYTF. CDR3 DNA sequence: TGTGCCAGCAGCTTATTAGCAGGGGCAGGGGGCATGGGTGGCTACACCTTC. V gene TRBV13 combines with J gene TRBJ1-2; 8 bases agree with TRBD1. Unmatched junction bases numbered 15, after V lost 2 bases and J lost 7 bases. The length of the CDR3 is 17 residues. The germline CDR1 and CDR2 sequences are PRHDT and FYEKMQ (reference sequence).